This passage covers 29 T cell receptor beta chains from one sample sequenced in a study of CD4 T cells in relation to SARS-CoV-2 and coronaviruses. Before the COVID-19 pandemic, during about 2011-2019, CD4+ T cells were taken from unexposed donors. CD4+ T cells were isolated from the cells after about 11 days of culture. The repertoire was sequenced with immunoSEQ multiplex PCR; TCRdb's copy has only in-frame clones and lacks some. Seen here are 23,000 or so clones, roughly four fifths observed once, and the top ten hold 21%. Their antigen targets remain unknown. Sequenced material: CD4+ T cells from PBMCs, cultured in vitro. Every receptor here comes from a human donor in good health.

V gene TRBV11-2 combines with J gene TRBJ2-3, with D possibly matching TRBD1 (5 bases). V lost 4 bases to trimming and J lost 0 bases, with 14 bases between them. From germline, CDR1 is SGHAT and CDR2 FQNNGV. The CDR3 covers 16 residues. The CDR3 region is CASSSQAGASTDTQYF. CDR3 coding DNA: TGTGCCAGCAGCTCCCAGGCTGGGGCGAGCACAGATACGCAGTATTTT.

The rearrangement joins TRBV18 to TRBJ2-1; D is ambiguous. The CDR3 covers 13 residues. Germline V CDR1 and CDR2: KGHSH, LQKENI. The ends were cut back, 2 bases at V and 5 bases at J, with 7 bases in the middle. The CDR3 nucleotides are TGTGCCAGCTCACCAGTGGTCGACAATGAGCAGTTCTTC. Encoded protein: CASSPVVDNEQFF. Based on the CDR3 plus reference TRBV18 and TRBJ2-1, the full variable domain is NAGVMQNPRHLVRRRGQEARLRCSPMKGHSHVYWYRQLPEEGLKFMVYLQKENIIDESGMPKERFSAEFPKEGPSILRIQQVVRGDSAAYFCASSPVVDNEQFFGPGTRLTVL.

This chain joins TRBV5-1 and TRBJ1-2; 8 bases agree with TRBD1. Trimming at V came to 3 bases and at J to 6 bases, leaving 7 bases not matched to a gene. CDR3 length equals 14 residues. The germline gives CDR1 SGHRS, CDR2 YFSETQ. The CDR3 protein is CASSSRQGSHGYTF. The CDR3, as DNA: TGCGCCAGCAGCTCAAGACAGGGGAGCCATGGCTACACCTTC.

J is TRBJ1-1 and V is TRBV25-1, with 11 bases aligning to TRBD1. This CDR3 is 16 amino acids long. Germline V gives CDR1 MGHDK, CDR2 SYGVNS. Trimming took 1 base from V and 6 from J; bases not matched to a gene: 7. The CDR3 DNA sequence: TGTGCCAGCAGTGAATCACTAGGACAGGGGGCTTCTGAAGCTTTCTTT. Its protein product is CASSESLGQGASEAFF. Looking up the rest from reference TRBV25-1 and TRBJ1-1 gives the full variable domain: EADIYQTPRYLVIGTGKKITLECSQTMGHDKMYWYQQDPGMELHLIHYSYGVNSTEKGDLSSESTVSRIRTEHFPLTLESARPSHTSQYLCASSESLGQGASEAFFGQGTRLTVV.

This chain connects TRBV6-5 to TRBJ1-2; TRBD1 matches at 9 bases. This CDR3 spans 14 amino acids. J gave up 6 bases and V 8 bases, and 10 bases lay outside the gene matches. The V gene's germline CDR1 is MNHEY and CDR2 SVGAGI. The CDR3 reads CASGLRDRVHGYTF. The CDR3 DNA reads as TGTGCCAGCGGGTTACGGGACAGGGTGCATGGCTACACCTTC.

The chain uses TRBV12-3 or TRBV12-4 and TRBJ1-4; D is undetermined. Trimming took 5 bases from V and 8 from J, leaving 12 bases between them. This CDR3 has 13 amino acids. In nucleotides, the CDR3 is TGTGCCAGCAGTCCCGGGGTTGGGGAAAAACTGTTTTTT. This encodes CASSPGVGEKLFF.

With regard to this clone: Germline and junction disagree at one end, which may indicate a read error. V usage is TRBV2 and J usage is TRBJ2-7; 11 bases map to TRBD2. Per germline, CDR1 SNHLY and CDR2 FYNNEI. The CDR3 spans 13 residues. CDR3 in amino acids: CASSEAVTSGGAF. The CDR3 nucleotides read TGTGCCAGCAGTGAAGCCGTCACTAGCGGGGGCGCCTTC.

The J gene is TRBJ2-7, the V gene TRBV5-4; D is ambiguous. Germline V gene data show CDR1 as SGHNT and CDR2 as YYREEE (reference sequence). The CDR3 is made up of 14 amino acids. The ends were cut back, 4 bases at V and 5 bases at J, with 16 bases in the middle. The CDR3, as DNA: TGTGCCAGCAGCCCCGGACGGTGGGTCCACGAGCAGTACTTC. It specifies CASSPGRWVHEQYF.

The V and J genes are TRBV6-5 and TRBJ2-7, with 7 bases fitting TRBD2. CDR1 and CDR2 from the germline V gene are MNHEY and SVGAGI. CDR3 length: 14 amino acids. J lost 2 bases, V lost 11 bases, and 12 bases had no gene match. CDR3 loop: CAVGVGGGTYEQYF. As DNA, the CDR3 is TGTGCCGTCGGGGTAGGCGGGGGAACCTACGAGCAGTACTTC.

Written as DNA, the CDR3 is TGTGCCAGCGTGTTAGGGGTAGGAGAGACCCAGTACTTC. Amino acid sequence: CASVLGVGETQYF. The J gene is TRBJ2-5, the V gene TRBV2; D possibly corresponds to TRBD1 (5 bases). This CDR3 comprises 13 residues. CDR1 and CDR2 from the germline V gene are SNHLY and FYNNEI. V lost 8 bases and J lost 4, with 14 bases in between.

This clone was observed a few times. The chain combines TRBV11-1 with TRBJ1-5, with D hard to call. Germline V lookup: CDR1 SGHAT, CDR2 FQDESV (reference sequence). Between the trimmed V and J ends, which lost 1 base and 0 bases, there was a span of 7 bases. This CDR3 has 15 residues. CDR3 nucleotide sequence: TGTGCCAGCAGCTTAGGGCCGGGTAGCAATCAGCCCCAGCATTTT. It encodes CASSLGPGSNQPQHF.

The V gene is TRBV20-1, the J gene TRBJ1-5, with D uncertain. The germline V gene has CDR1 DFQATT and CDR2 SNEGSKA (reference sequence). The V end was cut by 6 bases, the J end by 5 bases, with 5 bases between. This CDR3 has 10 residues. CDR3 DNA: TGCAGTGCCCTGCATCAGCCCCAGCATTTT. Amino acid sequence: CSALHQPQHF.

In this sample, this clone turned up a few times. CDR3 residues: CASSQDRGPPMQPQHF. The CDR3 region has the DNA TGCGCCAGCAGCCAAGACAGGGGACCCCCAATGCAGCCCCAGCATTTT. The V and J genes are TRBV4-3 and TRBJ1-5; D possibly corresponds to TRBD1 (6 bases). The CDR3 extends over 16 amino acids. CDR1 and CDR2 from the germline V gene are LGHNA and YSLEER. The V end was cut by 0 bases, the J end by 7 bases, with 16 bases between.

The table lists this clone with a few counts. The chain has TRBV14 and TRBJ2-7; D is unclear. Germline CDR1 SGHDN, CDR2 FVKESK. Trimming took off 4 bases at V and 4 bases at J, with 8 bases between the two ends. CDR3 size: 12 residues. The chain's CDR3 is CASSLLGYEQYF. CDR3 DNA sequence: TGTGCCAGCAGCCTCCTAGGGTACGAGCAGTACTTC.

The rearrangement uses TRBV11-2 and TRBJ2-1; D is undetermined. Trimming took off 1 base at V and 6 bases at J, with 10 bases between the two ends. The CDR3 is 14 amino acids. Per the germline V gene, CDR1 is SGHAT and CDR2 is FQNNGV. The CDR3, as DNA: TGTGCCAGCAGCTTAGGTTCCGCGGTCAATGAGCAGTTCTTC. It encodes CASSLGSAVNEQFF.

The chain recombines TRBV25-1 with TRBJ1-4; tentative D call: TRBD1 (5 bases). Germline V gives CDR1 MGHDK, CDR2 SYGVNS. The V end was cut by 1 base, the J end by 5 bases, with 11 bases between. The CDR3 totals 15 residues. CDR3 residues: CASSELGRVNEKLFF. The CDR3 DNA sequence: TGTGCCAGCAGTGAATTGGGCAGGGTGAATGAAAAACTGTTTTTT.

This clone was seen more than once but under ten times. Germline is not matched at one junction end, which may reflect a read error. This chain connects TRBV10-3 to TRBJ2-7; D is uncertain. This CDR3 comprises 11 residues. Per germline, CDR1 ENHRY and CDR2 SYGVKD. The CDR3 loop is CAIGDLYEQYF. In DNA, the CDR3 is TGTGCCATCGGTGACCTCTACGAGCAGTACTTC.

The rearrangement links TRBV5-1 to TRBJ1-1; TRBD1 aligns across 8 bases. The CDR3 consists of 15 residues. After removal of 5 bases from V and 1 base from J, the junction contained 7 bases not matched to a gene. Germline V gene lookup returns CDR1 SGHRS and CDR2 YFSETQ. CDR3 residues: CASRVSGQGNTEAFF. In DNA, the CDR3 is TGCGCCAGCAGGGTTAGTGGACAGGGGAACACTGAAGCTTTCTTT.

V usage is TRBV11-2 and J usage is TRBJ1-1, with no clear D. The CDR3 runs 13 residues. Trimming took off 2 bases at V and 2 bases at J, with 6 bases between the two ends. In germline, CDR1 is SGHAT, CDR2 FQNNGV. The CDR3 coding sequence is TGTGCCAGCAGCTTATCCCCAAACACTGAAGCTTTCTTT. This encodes CASSLSPNTEAFF. Supplemented by reference TRBV11-2 and TRBJ1-1, the full variable domain reads EAGVAQSPRYKIIEKRQSVAFWCNPISGHATLYWYQQILGQGPKLLIQFQNNGVVDDSQLPKDRFSAERLKGVDSTLKIQPAKLEDSAVYLCASSLSPNTEAFFGQGTRLTVV.

The chain combines TRBV11-2 with TRBJ2-6; no clear D. CDR3 size: 14 residues. Germline CDR1 reads SGHAT; CDR2 reads FQNNGV. Trimming shortened V by 5 bases and J by 2 bases, and 7 bases separated the two germline ends. The CDR3 bases are TGTGCCAGCAGCGTTGCGACTGGGGCCAACGTCCTGACTTTC. This gives the protein CASSVATGANVLTF.

The rearrangement links TRBV6-5 to TRBJ1-1; TRBD1 is a possible D gene (6 bases). The CDR3 length is 14 residues. Germline V gene data show CDR1 as MNHEY and CDR2 as SVGAGI. V dropped 8 bases and J dropped 3 bases, with 16 bases sitting between them. The CDR3 loop is CASPRTVRDTEAFF. Written as DNA, the CDR3 is TGTGCCAGCCCCCGGACAGTAAGGGACACTGAAGCTTTCTTT.

J is TRBJ2-7 and V is TRBV29-1; no firm D call. V dropped 4 bases and J dropped 6 bases, with 16 bases sitting between them. In germline, CDR1 is SQVTM, CDR2 ANQGSEA. The CDR3 spans 13 residues. CDR3 in amino acids: CSVGSSGGVEQYF. In DNA form, the CDR3 reads TGCAGCGTTGGCAGTTCAGGTGGGGTCGAGCAGTACTTC.

CDR3 in amino acids: CASSQDHKRTDTQYF. The CDR3 DNA reads TGCGCCAGCAGCCAAGACCATAAGAGGACAGATACGCAGTATTTT. V usage is TRBV4-3 and J usage is TRBJ2-3; D gene ambiguous. V gave up 0 bases and J gave up 3 bases, with 10 bases separating them. The germline CDR1 and CDR2 sequences are LGHNA and YSLEER. The CDR3 sequence is 15 residues long.

The chain has TRBV18 and TRBJ1-2; D may be TRBD1 (5 bases). Trimming removed 2 bases from V and 8 bases from J, with 15 bases in between. Germline V gene data show CDR1 as KGHSH and CDR2 as LQKENI. This CDR3 spans 14 amino acids. This CDR3 is CASSPTGVDGGYTF. The CDR3 DNA sequence: TGTGCCAGCTCACCAACAGGAGTTGATGGGGGCTACACCTTC.

This chain joins TRBV11-3 and TRBJ1-1; D remains ambiguous. The V end lost 0 bases, the J end lost 7 bases, and 9 bases lay between the germline ends. CDR1 SGHNT and CDR2 YENEEA come from the germline V gene. The CDR3 runs 13 residues. CDR3 nucleotide sequence: TGTGCCAGCAGCTTAGATAGGCACGATGAAGCTTTCTTT. As protein: CASSLDRHDEAFF.

The chain employs TRBV19 and TRBJ1-6, with D possibly being TRBD1 (5 bases). The CDR3 extends over 15 amino acids. Trimming removed 9 bases at V and 6 bases at J, with 18 bases between. The germline V gene encodes CDR1 LNHDA and CDR2 SQIVND (reference sequence). The CDR3 DNA sequence: TGTGCCAGCTCACGAAGGCAGGGAGGTAATTCACCCCTCCACTTT. It encodes CASSRRQGGNSPLHF.

The CDR3 protein is CASSLGPGKETEAFF. The DNA of the CDR3 is TGCGCCAGCAGCTTGGGACCAGGGAAGGAGACTGAAGCTTTCTTT. The chain couples TRBV5-1 to TRBJ1-1; the D gene is possibly TRBD1 (5 bases). Germline CDR1 and CDR2: SGHRS and YFSETQ. The ends were cut back, 0 bases at V and 5 bases at J, with 14 bases in the middle. The CDR3 loop spans 15 amino acids.

The chain is built from TRBV3-1 (or the pseudogene TRBV3-2) and TRBJ2-2, with D perhaps matching TRBD1 (6 bases). This CDR3 region has 15 residues. Germline V lookup: CDR1 LGHDT, CDR2 YNNKEL (reference sequence). The V end lost 3 bases, the J end lost 4 bases, and 12 bases lay between the germline ends. CDR3 in DNA: TGTGCCAGCAGCCAGGGGGCTGTAAGCACCGGGGAGCTGTTTTTT. Translated, it gives CASSQGAVSTGELFF.

The chain is built from TRBV4-3 and TRBJ2-7; perhaps TRBD2 as D (7 bases). The germline gives CDR1 LGHNA, CDR2 YSLEER. The CDR3 loop spans 15 amino acids. The V gene lost 1 base and the J gene lost 4 bases, with 14 bases spanning the gap. The CDR3 protein is CASSQGFRGGYEQYF. The CDR3 DNA sequence: TGCGCCAGCAGCCAAGGCTTCAGGGGAGGGTACGAGCAGTACTTC.